This T cell receptor beta chain is from a study of Graves' ophthalmopathy and Graves' hyperthyroidism. Amplifying from RNA transcripts, the study obtained TCR beta CDR3 regions. HTBI primers primed a first-round RT-PCR, and a second-round multiplex PCR followed. TCRdb re-called the multiplex PCR reads through MiXCR, storing one row per CDR3 protein. The sample consists of 350,000 or so distinct CDR3 sequences, roughly 16% of them appearing once. This clonotype was seen ten or more times. CDR1 GTSNPN and CDR2 SVGIG come from the germline V gene (reference sequence). V was clipped by 4 bases and J by 9 bases, with 18 bases between them. The CDR3 has 13 residues.

The sequenced sample consisted of peripheral blood. This TCR came from an adult man with Graves' ophthalmopathy. The chain couples TRBV30 to TRBJ1-2, with D possibly being TRBD1 (6 bases). CDR3 region: CAWNAGVKRRYTF. The CDR3 DNA reads TGTGCCTGGAACGCAGGGGTTAAGCGACGCTACACCTTC.